The T cell receptor beta chain described here comes from a study of T cell responses to AZD1222 COVID-19 vaccine (dated by TCRdb to about 2021). Background for the entire study: AZD1222 recipients whose second dose came at about 4 weeks and those whose second dose came at about 12 weeks were combined into one group, since spike-specific TCR depth and breadth did not differ between the two schedules. A total of over 230 trial participants underwent TCR sequencing, of whom about 210 had received two doses of AZD1222 and some 26 had received two doses of the MenACWY control vaccine. Trial participants were enrolled into age subgroups of 18-55, 56-69 and 70-plus years, which contained about 150, 28 and 57 TCR-sequenced participants, respectively.

The full study reports these points: Nearly half of unique spike-specific TCRs reportedly recognized epitopes outside regions mutated in the B.1.351 and B.1.1.7 variants. In the small 56-69-year group, the increase in depth fell short of significance, most likely because of low power. Because no day 14 peak-response samples were available, repertoires were characterized only after the peak T cell response. Conclusions about previously exposed vaccinees are limited because only six or seven AZD1222 recipients were SARS-CoV-2 seropositive at baseline. Vaccine-associated CD4 TCRs spanned the whole spike protein, with dominant responses in regions 160-218 and 743-854. Participants were mostly white British, with more females than males. The authors suggested clonal diversity may have been underestimated. After two AZD1222 doses, spike-specific TCR breadth and depth were significantly higher than at day 0 and than in MenACWY recipients.

What this sample's time point label stands for: baseline before first vaccination. The vaccinee samples were drawn from two UK trials, COV001 and COV002, one of which was a single-blind randomized controlled phase 2/3 trial testing AZD1222 (ChAdOx1 nCoV-19) in healthy adults. For TCRbeta chain sequencing, PBMC samples from trial participants were taken at day 0 and at day 28 after the second dose. Worth noting for this clone: The target of this receptor is not known. No much larger clone is present one base from it, and per-base qualities are unavailable.

The CDR3 regions of human TCRbeta chains were analyzed by immunosequencing. As for how the authors treated the data: Repertoire TCRs were checked for matches against a reference library of SARS-CoV-2-specific TCRs that had been generated using the MIRA antigen-specificity platform. Breadth was defined as the fraction of unique TCRs that were SARS-CoV-2-associated, and depth was defined as the fraction of total T cells that were SARS-CoV-2-associated. Using the MIRA data, each spike-specific TCR was mapped to the spike region that the TCR reacts to and placed in a CD4 or CD8 class. Log10-transformed breadth and depth values were compared by one-way ANOVA with Sidak's multiple comparisons tests. The source is immuneACCESS, and TCRdb retained only in-frame sequences with V and J called. Part of the clones is not carried over; for the studies checked, unresolved V genes explain less than half of this, and the remainder is unexplained. That table supplies the V and J calls and clone size; D and trimming were determined from the DNA. This sample gives about 110,000 clones in total; about 85% of them show up just once. 3.5% to 4.5% of the sample lies in the top ten.

A distance of 15 bases separates the germline ends of V and J, which lose 0 bases and 6 bases respectively. According to the germline V gene, CDR1 reads LGHNA and CDR2 reads YNFKEQ. The CDR3, from cysteine to phenylalanine, totals 16 residues. CDR3 DNA is the only sequence kept; it has 48 bases, read in frame from the first base. The specimen comprised peripheral blood, sampled on day 0 of AZD1222 vaccination. The sequence joins TRBV4-2 to TRBJ1-5; a tentative D call is TRBD1 (5 bases match). This receptor was identified in an adult in good health. The CDR3 in this case is CASSQDPGEGAQPQHF. The DNA sequence is TGTGCCAGCAGCCAAGACCCGGGGGAGGGAGCTCAGCCCCAGCATTTT.